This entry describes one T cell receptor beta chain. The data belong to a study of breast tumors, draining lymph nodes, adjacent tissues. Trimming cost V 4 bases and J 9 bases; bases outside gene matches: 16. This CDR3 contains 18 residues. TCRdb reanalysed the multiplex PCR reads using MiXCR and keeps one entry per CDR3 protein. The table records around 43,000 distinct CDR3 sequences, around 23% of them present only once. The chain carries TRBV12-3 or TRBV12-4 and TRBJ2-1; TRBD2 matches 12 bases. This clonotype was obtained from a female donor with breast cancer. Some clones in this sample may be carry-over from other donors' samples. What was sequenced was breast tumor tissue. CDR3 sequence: CASSSTQLLAGGGSEQFF. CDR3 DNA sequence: TGTGCCAGCAGTTCGACCCAGCTACTAGCGGGAGGAGGTAGTGAGCAGTTCTTC.